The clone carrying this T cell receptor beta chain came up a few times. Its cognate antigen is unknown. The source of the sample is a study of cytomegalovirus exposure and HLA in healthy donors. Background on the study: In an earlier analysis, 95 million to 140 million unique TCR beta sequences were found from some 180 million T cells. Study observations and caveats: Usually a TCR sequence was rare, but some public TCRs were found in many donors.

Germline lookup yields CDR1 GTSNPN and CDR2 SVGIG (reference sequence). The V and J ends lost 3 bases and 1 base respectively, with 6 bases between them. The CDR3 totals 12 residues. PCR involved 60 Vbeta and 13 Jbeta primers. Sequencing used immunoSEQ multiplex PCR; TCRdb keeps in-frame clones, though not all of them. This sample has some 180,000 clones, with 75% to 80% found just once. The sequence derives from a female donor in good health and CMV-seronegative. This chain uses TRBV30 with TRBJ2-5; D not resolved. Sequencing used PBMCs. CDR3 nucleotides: TGTGCCTGGAGCGTCTTCCAAGAGACCCAGTACTTC. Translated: CAWSVFQETQYF.